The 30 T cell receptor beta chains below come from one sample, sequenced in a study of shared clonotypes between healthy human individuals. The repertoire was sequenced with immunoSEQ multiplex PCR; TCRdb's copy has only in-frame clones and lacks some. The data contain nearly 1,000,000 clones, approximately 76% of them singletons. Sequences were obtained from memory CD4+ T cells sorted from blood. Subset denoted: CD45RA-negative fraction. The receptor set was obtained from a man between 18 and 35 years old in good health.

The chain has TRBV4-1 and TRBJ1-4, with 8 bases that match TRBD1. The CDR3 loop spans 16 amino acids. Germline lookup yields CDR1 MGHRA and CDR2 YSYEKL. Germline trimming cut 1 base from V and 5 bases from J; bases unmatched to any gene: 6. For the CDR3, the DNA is TGCGCCAGCAGCCAAGGGAGGTCAGGGGGCAATGAAAAACTGTTTTTT. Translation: CASSQGRSGGNEKLFF.

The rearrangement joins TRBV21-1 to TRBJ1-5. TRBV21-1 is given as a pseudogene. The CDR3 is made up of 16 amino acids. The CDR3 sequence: CATLCGGFDGNQPQHF. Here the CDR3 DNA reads TGTGCCACCCTCTGCGGGGGGTTTGACGGCAATCAGCCCCAGCATTTT.

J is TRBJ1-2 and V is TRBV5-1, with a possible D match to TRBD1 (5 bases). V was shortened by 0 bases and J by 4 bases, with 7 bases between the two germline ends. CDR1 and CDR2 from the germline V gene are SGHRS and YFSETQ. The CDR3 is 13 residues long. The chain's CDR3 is CASSLGDGYGYTF. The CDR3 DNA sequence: TGCGCCAGCAGCTTGGGGGACGGCTATGGCTACACCTTC.

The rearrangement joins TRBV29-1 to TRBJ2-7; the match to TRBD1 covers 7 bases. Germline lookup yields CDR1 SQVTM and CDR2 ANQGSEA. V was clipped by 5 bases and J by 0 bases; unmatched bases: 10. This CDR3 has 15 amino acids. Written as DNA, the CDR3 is TGCAGCGTTAGCGACCCAGGGGGAAGCTCCTACGAGCAGTACTTC. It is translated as CSVSDPGGSSYEQYF.

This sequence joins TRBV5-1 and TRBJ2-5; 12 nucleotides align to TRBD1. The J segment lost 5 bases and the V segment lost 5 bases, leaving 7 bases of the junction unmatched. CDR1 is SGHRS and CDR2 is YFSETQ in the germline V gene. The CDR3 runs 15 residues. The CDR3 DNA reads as TGCGCCAGCAGTCCGGGACAGGGGGCGGTTGAGACCCAGTACTTC. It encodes CASSPGQGAVETQYF.

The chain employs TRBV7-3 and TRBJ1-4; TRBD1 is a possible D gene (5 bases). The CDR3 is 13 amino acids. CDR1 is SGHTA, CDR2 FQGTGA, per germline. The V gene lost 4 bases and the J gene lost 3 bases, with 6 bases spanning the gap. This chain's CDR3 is CASSSGPNEKLFF. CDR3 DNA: TGTGCCAGCAGCTCGGGGCCTAATGAAAAACTGTTTTTT. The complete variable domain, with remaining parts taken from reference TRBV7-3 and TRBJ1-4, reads GAGVSQTPSNKVTEKGKYVELRCDPISGHTALYWYRQSLGQGPEFLIYFQGTGAADDSGLPNDRFFAVRPEGSVSTLKIQRTERGDSAVYLCASSSGPNEKLFFGSGTQLSVL.

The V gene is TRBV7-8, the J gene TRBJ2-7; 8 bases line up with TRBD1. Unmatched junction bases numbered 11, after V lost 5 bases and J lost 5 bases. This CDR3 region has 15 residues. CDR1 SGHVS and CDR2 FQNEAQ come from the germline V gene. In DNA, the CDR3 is TGTGCCAGCAGCCCCTGGACAGGGTTCGACCACGAGCAGTACTTC. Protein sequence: CASSPWTGFDHEQYF. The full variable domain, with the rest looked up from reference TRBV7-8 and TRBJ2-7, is GAGVSQSPRYKVAKRGQDVALRCDPISGHVSLFWYQQALGQGPEFLTYFQNEAQLDKSGLPSDRFFAERPEGSVSTLKIQRTQQEDSAVYLCASSPWTGFDHEQYFGPGTRLTVT.

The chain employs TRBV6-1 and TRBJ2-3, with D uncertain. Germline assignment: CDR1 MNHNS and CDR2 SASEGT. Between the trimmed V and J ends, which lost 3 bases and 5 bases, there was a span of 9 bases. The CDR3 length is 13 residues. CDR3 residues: CASSDSRKDTQYF. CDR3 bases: TGTGCCAGCAGTGACAGTCGAAAAGATACGCAGTATTTT.

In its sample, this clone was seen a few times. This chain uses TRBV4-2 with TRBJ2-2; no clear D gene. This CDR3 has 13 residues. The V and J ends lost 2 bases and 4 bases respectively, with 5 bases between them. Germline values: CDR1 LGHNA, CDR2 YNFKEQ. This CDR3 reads CASSQWLTGELFF. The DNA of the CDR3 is TGTGCCAGCAGCCAATGGCTCACCGGGGAGCTGTTTTTT.

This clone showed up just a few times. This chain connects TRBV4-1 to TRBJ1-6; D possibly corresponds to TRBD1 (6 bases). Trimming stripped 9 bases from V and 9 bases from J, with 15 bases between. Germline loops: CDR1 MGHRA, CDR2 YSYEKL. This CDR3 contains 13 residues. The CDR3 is CARKPGAGSPLHF. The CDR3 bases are TGCGCCAGAAAGCCGGGGGCGGGTTCACCCCTCCACTTT.

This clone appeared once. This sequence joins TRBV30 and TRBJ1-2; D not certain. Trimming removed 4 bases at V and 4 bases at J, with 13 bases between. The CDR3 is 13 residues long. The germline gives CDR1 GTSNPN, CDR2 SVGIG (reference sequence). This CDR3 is CAWTRAPGYGYTF. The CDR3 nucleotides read TGTGCCTGGACCCGGGCACCCGGCTATGGCTACACCTTC. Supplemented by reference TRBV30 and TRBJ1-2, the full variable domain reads SQTIHQWPATLVQPVGSPLSLECTVEGTSNPNLYWYRQAAGRGLQLLFYSVGIGQISSEVPQNLSASRPQDRQFILSSKKLLLSDSGFYLCAWTRAPGYGYTFGSGTRLTVV.

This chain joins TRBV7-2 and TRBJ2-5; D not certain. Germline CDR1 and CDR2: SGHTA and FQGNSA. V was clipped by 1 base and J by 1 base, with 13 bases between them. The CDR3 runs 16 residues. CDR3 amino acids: CASSLEIGRTQETQYF. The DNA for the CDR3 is TGTGCCAGCAGCTTAGAAATCGGGCGGACCCAAGAGACCCAGTACTTC. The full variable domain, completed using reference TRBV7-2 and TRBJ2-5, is GAGVSQSPSNKVTEKGKDVELRCDPISGHTALYWYRQSLGQGLEFLIYFQGNSAPDKSGLPSDRFSAERTGGSVSTLTIQRTQQEDSAVYLCASSLEIGRTQETQYFGPGTRLLVL.

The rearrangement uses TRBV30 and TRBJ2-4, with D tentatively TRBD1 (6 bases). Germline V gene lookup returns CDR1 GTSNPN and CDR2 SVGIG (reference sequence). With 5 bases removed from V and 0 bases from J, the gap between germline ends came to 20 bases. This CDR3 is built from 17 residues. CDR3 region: CAWAQGGFGIAKNIQYF. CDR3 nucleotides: TGTGCCTGGGCACAAGGGGGATTTGGGATAGCCAAAAACATTCAGTACTTC.

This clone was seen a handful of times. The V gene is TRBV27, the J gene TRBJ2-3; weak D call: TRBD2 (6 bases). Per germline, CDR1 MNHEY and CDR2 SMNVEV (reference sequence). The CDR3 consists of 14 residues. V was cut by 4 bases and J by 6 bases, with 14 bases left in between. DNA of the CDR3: TGTGCCAGCAGTTCACCCCTCCGGGGGGATACGCAGTATTTT. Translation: CASSSPLRGDTQYF.

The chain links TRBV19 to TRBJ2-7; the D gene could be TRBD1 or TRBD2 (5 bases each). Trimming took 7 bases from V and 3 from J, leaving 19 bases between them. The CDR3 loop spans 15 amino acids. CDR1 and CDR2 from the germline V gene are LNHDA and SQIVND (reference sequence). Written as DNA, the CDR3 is TGTGCCAGTACTCCCTCCCGGGACGGTATCTACGAGCAGTACTTC. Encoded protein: CASTPSRDGIYEQYF.

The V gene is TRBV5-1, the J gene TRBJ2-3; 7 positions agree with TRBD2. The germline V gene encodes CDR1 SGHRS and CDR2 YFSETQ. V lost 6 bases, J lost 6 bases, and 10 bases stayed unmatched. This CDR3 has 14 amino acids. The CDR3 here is CASTSGLRFDTQYF. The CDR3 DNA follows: TGCGCCAGCACTAGCGGTCTCCGGTTCGATACGCAGTATTTT.

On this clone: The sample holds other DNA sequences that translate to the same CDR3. The CDR3 DNA sequence: TGTGCCAGTAGTATAGTAGGTTCACCCCTCCACTTT. Its translation: CASSIVGSPLHF. The chain combines TRBV19 with TRBJ1-6; D unresolved. CDR3 length equals 12 residues. Germline CDR1 reads LNHDA; CDR2 reads SQIVND (reference sequence). V was shortened by 1 base and J by 9 bases, with 4 bases between the two germline ends.

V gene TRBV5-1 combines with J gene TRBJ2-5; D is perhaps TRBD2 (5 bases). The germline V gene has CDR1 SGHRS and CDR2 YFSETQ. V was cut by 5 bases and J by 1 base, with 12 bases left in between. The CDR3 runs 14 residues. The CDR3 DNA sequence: TGCGCCAGCAGGTCGACCCGGGGCCAAGAGACCCAGTACTTC. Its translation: CASRSTRGQETQYF.

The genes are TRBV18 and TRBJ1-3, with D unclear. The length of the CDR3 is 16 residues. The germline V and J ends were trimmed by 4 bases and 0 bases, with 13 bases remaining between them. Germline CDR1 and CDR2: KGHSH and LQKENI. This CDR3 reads CASSHLTGGSGNTIYF. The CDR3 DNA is TGTGCCAGCTCACACCTCACGGGCGGCTCTGGAAACACCATATATTTT.

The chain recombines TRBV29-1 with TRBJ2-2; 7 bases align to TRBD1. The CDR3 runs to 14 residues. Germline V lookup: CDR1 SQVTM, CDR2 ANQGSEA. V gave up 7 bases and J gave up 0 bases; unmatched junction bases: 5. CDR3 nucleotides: TGCAGCGCTTGGGACAGTTCGAACACCGGGGAGCTGTTTTTT. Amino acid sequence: CSAWDSSNTGELFF.

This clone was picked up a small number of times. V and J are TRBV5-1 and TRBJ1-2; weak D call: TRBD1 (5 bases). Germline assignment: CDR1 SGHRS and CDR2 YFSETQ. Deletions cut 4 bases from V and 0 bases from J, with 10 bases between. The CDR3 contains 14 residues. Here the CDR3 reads CASSTGTSNYGYTF. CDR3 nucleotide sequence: TGCGCCAGCAGCACGGGGACCTCTAACTATGGCTACACCTTC.

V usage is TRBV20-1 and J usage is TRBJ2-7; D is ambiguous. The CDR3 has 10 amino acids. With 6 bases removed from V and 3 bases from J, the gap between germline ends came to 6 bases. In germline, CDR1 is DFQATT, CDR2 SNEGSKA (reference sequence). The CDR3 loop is CSALFYEQYF. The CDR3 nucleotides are TGCAGTGCGCTGTTCTACGAGCAGTACTTC.

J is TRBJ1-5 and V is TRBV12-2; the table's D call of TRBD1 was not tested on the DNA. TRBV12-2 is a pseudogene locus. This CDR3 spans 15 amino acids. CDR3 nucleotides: TGTGCAAGTCGCTCCCTGACAGGGACCAATCAGCCCCAGCATTTT. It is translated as CASRSLTGTNQPQHF.

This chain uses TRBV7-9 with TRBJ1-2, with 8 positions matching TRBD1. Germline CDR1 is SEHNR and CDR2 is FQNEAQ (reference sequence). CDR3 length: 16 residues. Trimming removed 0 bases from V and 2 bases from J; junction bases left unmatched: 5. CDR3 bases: TGTGCCAGCAGCTTAGCGAGGACAGGGCCCAACTATGGCTACACCTTC. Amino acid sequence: CASSLARTGPNYGYTF.

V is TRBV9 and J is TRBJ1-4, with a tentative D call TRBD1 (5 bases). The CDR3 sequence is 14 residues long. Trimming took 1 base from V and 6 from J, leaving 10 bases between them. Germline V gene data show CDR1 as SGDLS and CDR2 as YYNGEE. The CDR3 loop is CASSVSGGYEKLFF. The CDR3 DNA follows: TGTGCCAGCAGCGTATCGGGGGGATATGAAAAACTGTTTTTT.

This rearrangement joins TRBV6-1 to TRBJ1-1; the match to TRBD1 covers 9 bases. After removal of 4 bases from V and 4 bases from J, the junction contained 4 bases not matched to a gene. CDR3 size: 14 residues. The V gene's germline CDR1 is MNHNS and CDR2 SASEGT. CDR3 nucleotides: TGTGCCAGCAGTGGGGACAGGGCAGGCACTGAAGCTTTCTTT. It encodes CASSGDRAGTEAFF.

CDR3 sequence (DNA): TGCGCCAGCAGCCCGACAGGGGGCCCCACAGATACGCAGTATTTT. This encodes CASSPTGGPTDTQYF. The V call is TRBV5-1, the J call TRBJ2-3; 10 nucleotides align to TRBD1. There are 15 residues in the CDR3. Per the germline V gene, CDR1 is SGHRS and CDR2 is YFSETQ. Unmatched junction bases numbered 4, after V lost 4 bases and J lost 2 bases.

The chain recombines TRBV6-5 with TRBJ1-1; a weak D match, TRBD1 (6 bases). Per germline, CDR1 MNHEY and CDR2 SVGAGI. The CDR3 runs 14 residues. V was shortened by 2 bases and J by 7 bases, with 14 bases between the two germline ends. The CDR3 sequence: CASSYKGGPFEAFF. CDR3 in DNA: TGTGCCAGCAGTTACAAAGGGGGACCCTTTGAAGCTTTCTTT.

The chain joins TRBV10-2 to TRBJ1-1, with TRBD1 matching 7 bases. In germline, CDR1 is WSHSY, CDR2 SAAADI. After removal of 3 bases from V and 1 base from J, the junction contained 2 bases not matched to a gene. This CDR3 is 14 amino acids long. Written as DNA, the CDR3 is TGCGCCAGCAGTGATGGGACAGCGAACACTGAAGCTTTCTTT. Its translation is CASSDGTANTEAFF.

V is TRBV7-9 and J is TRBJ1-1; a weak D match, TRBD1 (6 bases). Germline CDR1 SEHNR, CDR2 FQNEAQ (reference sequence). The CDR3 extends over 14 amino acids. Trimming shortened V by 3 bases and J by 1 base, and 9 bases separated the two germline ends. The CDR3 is CASSFGTSNTEAFF. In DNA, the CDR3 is TGTGCCAGCAGCTTCGGGACATCGAACACTGAAGCTTTCTTT. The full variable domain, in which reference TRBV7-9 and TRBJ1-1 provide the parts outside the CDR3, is DTGVSQNPRHKITKRGQNVTFRCDPISEHNRLYWYRQTLGQGPEFLTYFQNEAQLEKSRLLSDRFSAERPKGSFSTLEIQRTEQGDSAMYLCASSFGTSNTEAFFGQGTRLTVV.